The 28 T cell receptor beta chains below were found in one sample sequenced in a study of control samples from healthy donors and cancer patients. Sequencing used immunoSEQ multiplex PCR; TCRdb keeps in-frame clones, though not all of them. The profile shows about 120,000 clones, over 90% of them singletons. Specimen: blood. These receptor sequences come from a man aged 25-45 years in good health.

The chain is built from TRBV7-9 and TRBJ2-3; 10 positions agree with TRBD1. The junction had 7 bases not matched to a gene; V was cut back by 5 bases and J by 14 bases. Germline CDR1 is SEHNR and CDR2 is FQNEAQ (reference sequence). The CDR3 is 12 amino acids. CDR3 DNA sequence: TGTGCCAGCAGCCTCGGGACAGGGGAACTGTATTTT. Its protein product is CASSLGTGELYF.

Details on this clone: The junction departs from the called germline gene at one end, perhaps through a read error. This chain connects TRBV6-1 to TRBJ2-3, with 13 nucleotides matching TRBD2. CDR3 length equals 15 residues. Germline V CDR1 and CDR2: MNHNS, SASEGT. CDR3 nucleotides: TGTGCCAGCAGGGAAGGGACTAGCGGGGCAGATACGCAGTATTTT. This encodes CASREGTSGADTQYF.

This clone was recorded a few times. The chain has TRBV11-2 and TRBJ1-6; D not certain. The ends were cut back, 6 bases at V and 0 bases at J, with 9 bases in the middle. The CDR3 spans 15 residues. Germline CDR1 is SGHAT and CDR2 is FQNNGV. CDR3 nucleotide sequence: TGTGCCAGCAGTACGCGGAGCTCCTATAATTCACCCCTCCACTTT. Amino acid sequence: CASSTRSSYNSPLHF.

This clone was seen a single time. The V call is TRBV2, the J call TRBJ1-1; D uncertain. This CDR3 comprises 13 residues. Trimming shortened V by 3 bases and J by 11 bases, and 16 bases separated the two germline ends. Germline V CDR1 and CDR2: SNHLY, FYNNEI. CDR3 in amino acids: CASSERTHEVAFF. CDR3 bases: TGTGCCAGCAGTGAGAGGACCCACGAGGTGGCTTTCTTT.

This clone was observed a single time. V gene TRBV5-8 combines with J gene TRBJ1-3; D is ambiguous. The CDR3 loop spans 16 amino acids. The germline CDR1 and CDR2 sequences are SGHTS and YDEGEE. Trimming pared 0 bases from V and 0 bases from J, leaving 10 bases between. CDR3 DNA sequence: TGTGCCAGCAGCTTGGAGGGCAGTTACTCTGGAAACACCATATATTTT. Protein product: CASSLEGSYSGNTIYF.

The rearrangement joins TRBV2 to TRBJ2-7, with D possibly TRBD1 on 6 matching bases. The V gene's germline CDR1 is SNHLY and CDR2 FYNNEI. The V end lost 7 bases, the J end lost 2 bases, and 18 bases lay between the germline ends. The CDR3 spans 15 residues. CDR3 DNA sequence: TGTGCCAGCACCCCGGGCCTTGGGGGCCCCTACGAGCAGTACGTC. It is translated as CASTPGLGGPYEQYV.

This chain links TRBV7-2 with TRBJ2-2; no clear D gene. CDR1 is SGHTA and CDR2 is FQGNSA in the germline V gene. V lost 0 bases, J lost 6 bases, and 8 bases lay in between. The CDR3 has 14 residues. CDR3 loop: CASSLARNAGELFF. CDR3 coding DNA: TGTGCCAGCAGCTTAGCCAGGAATGCCGGGGAGCTGTTTTTT.

The chain couples TRBV11-2 to TRBJ2-5, with TRBD2 matching 15 bases. The CDR3 has 20 amino acids. Trimming at V came to 0 bases and at J to 4 bases, leaving 12 bases not matched to a gene. Looked up from germline, CDR1 is SGHAT and CDR2 is FQNNGV. DNA of the CDR3: TGTGCCAGCAGCTTAGATTGGCCGGGACTAGCGGGGGGCCGGGGAGAGACCCAGTACTTC. Translated: CASSLDWPGLAGGRGETQYF.

This chain links TRBV5-1 with TRBJ2-3; 14 nucleotides align to TRBD2. This CDR3 has 16 residues. With 4 bases clipped from V and 6 bases from J, the junction kept 7 bases outside the gene matches. Germline loops: CDR1 SGHRS, CDR2 YFSETQ. The CDR3 reads CASSTGLAGAGDTQYF. The CDR3 DNA follows: TGCGCCAGCAGCACGGGACTAGCGGGGGCTGGGGATACGCAGTATTTT.

The chain couples TRBV3-1 (or the pseudogene TRBV3-2) to TRBJ2-7; the D gene is possibly TRBD1 (6 bases). Trimming left V 9 bases short and J 0 bases short, with 12 bases between. The CDR3 is 13 amino acids. Germline CDR1 LGHDT, CDR2 YNNKEL (reference sequence). CDR3 in amino acids: CASSQGTSYEQYV. In DNA, the CDR3 is TGTGCCAGTTCCCAGGGGACCTCCTACGAGCAGTACGTC.

The V and J genes are TRBV5-1 and TRBJ1-6; tentatively, D is TRBD1 (5 bases). The V gene's germline CDR1 is SGHRS and CDR2 YFSETQ. The V gene lost 5 bases and the J gene lost 3 bases, with 12 bases spanning the gap. The CDR3 extends over 15 amino acids. The CDR3 region has the DNA TGCGCCAGCAGGGCCCACGACAGCTATAATTCACCCCTCCACTTT. Protein: CASRAHDSYNSPLHF.

The chain is built from TRBV29-1 and TRBJ2-3, with a weak D call TRBD2 (7 bases). CDR1 is SQVTM, CDR2 ANQGSEA, per germline. This CDR3 comprises 16 residues. V was pared by 7 bases and J by 4 bases, with 24 bases between. The CDR3 region is CSAVLVRGGSPDTQYF. CDR3 sequence (DNA): TGCAGCGCAGTACTCGTGAGGGGGGGCAGCCCAGATACGCAGTATTTT.

This chain connects TRBV20-1 to TRBJ1-1; 7 nucleotides line up with TRBD1. This CDR3 region has 11 residues. V was pared by 3 bases and J by 8 bases, with 3 bases of the junction left unmatched. Germline CDR1 reads DFQATT; CDR2 reads SNEGSKA (reference sequence). Here the CDR3 reads CSASRRGEAFF. In nucleotides, the CDR3 is TGCAGTGCTAGCCGCAGGGGGGAAGCTTTCTTT.

The CDR3 nucleotides are TGCGCCAGCAGCGGAACACCGGGACAGGGGGAGTTCTTC. This codes for CASSGTPGQGEFF. This chain joins TRBV5-1 and TRBJ2-1; 11 bases fit TRBD1. Germline trimming cut 4 bases from V and 14 bases from J; bases unmatched to any gene: 8. The CDR3 is 13 amino acids. Germline lookup yields CDR1 SGHRS and CDR2 YFSETQ. The full variable domain, rest sourced from reference TRBV5-1 and TRBJ2-1, is KAGVTQTPRYLIKTRGQQVTLSCSPISGHRSVSWYQQTPGQGLQFLFEYFSETQRNKGNFPGRFSGRQFSNSRSEMNVSTLELGDSALYLCASSGTPGQGEFFGPGTRLTVL.

This sequence joins TRBV5-1 and TRBJ1-2; D uncertain. V was clipped by 0 bases and J by 2 bases, with 8 bases between them. Germline V gene lookup returns CDR1 SGHRS and CDR2 YFSETQ. This CDR3 has 14 residues. The CDR3 sequence is CASSLDPGNYGYTF. Here the CDR3 DNA reads TGCGCCAGCAGCTTGGATCCGGGGAACTATGGCTACACCTTC.

This chain links TRBV18 with TRBJ2-5; TRBD1 aligns across 11 bases. Germline V gene sequence: CDR1 KGHSH, CDR2 LQKENI. Unmatched junction bases numbered 5, after V lost 6 bases and J lost 5 bases. The CDR3 sequence is 14 residues long. The CDR3 loop reads CASSEGQGDETQYF. DNA for the CDR3: TGTGCCAGCTCGGAGGGACAGGGGGACGAGACCCAGTACTTC.

V and J are TRBV11-3 and TRBJ1-5; no firm D call. Germline assignment: CDR1 SGHNT and CDR2 YENEEA. CDR3 length: 17 residues. V was pared by 3 bases and J by 1 base, with 16 bases between. CDR3 coding DNA: TGTGCCAGCAGCTTTAAGATCGGTGGGGAGAGCAATCAGCCCCAGCATTTT. Protein: CASSFKIGGESNQPQHF. Looking up the rest from reference TRBV11-3 and TRBJ1-5 gives the full variable domain: EAGVVQSPRYKIIEKKQPVAFWCNPISGHNTLYWYLQNLGQGPELLIRYENEEAVDDSQLPKDRFSAERLKGVDSTLKIQPAELGDSAVYLCASSFKIGGESNQPQHFGDGTRLSIL.

The gene calls are TRBV28 and TRBJ1-5; 8 nucleotides line up with TRBD1. The V and J ends lost 6 bases and 6 bases, in that order; junction bases with no gene match: 7. The CDR3 has 14 amino acids. From germline, CDR1 is MDHEN and CDR2 SYDVKM. CDR3 loop: CASSLRGLSQPQHF. In DNA form, the CDR3 reads TGTGCCAGCAGCCTCAGGGGGCTAAGTCAGCCCCAGCATTTT. Full variable domain (missing parts from reference TRBV28 and TRBJ1-5): DVKVTQSSRYLVKRTGEKVFLECVQDMDHENMFWYRQDPGLGLRLIYFSYDVKMKEKGDIPEGYSVSREKKERFSLILESASTNQTSMYLCASSLRGLSQPQHFGDGTRLSIL.

The chain uses TRBV30 and TRBJ1-1; 10 bases map to TRBD1. This CDR3 spans 13 amino acids. Germline V gene data show CDR1 as GTSNPN and CDR2 as SVGIG (reference sequence). J lost 7 bases, V lost 2 bases, and 4 bases had no gene match. The CDR3 DNA reads TGTGCCTGGAGTACGGACAGGGGGTTTGAAGCTTTCTTT. It yields the protein CAWSTDRGFEAFF.

V is TRBV30 and J is TRBJ2-2, with 7 nucleotides matching TRBD1. The CDR3 is made up of 15 amino acids. The junction had 8 bases not matched to a gene; V was cut back by 7 bases and J by 0 bases. Germline V gene lookup returns CDR1 GTSNPN and CDR2 SVGIG (reference sequence). CDR3 protein: CAYKPGTANTGELFF. CDR3 nucleotides: TGTGCCTATAAGCCGGGGACAGCGAACACCGGGGAGCTGTTTTTT.

The chain has TRBV2 and TRBJ1-3, with D tentatively TRBD1 (6 bases). V lost 6 bases and J lost 2, with 11 bases in between. Per the germline V gene, CDR1 is SNHLY and CDR2 is FYNNEI. The CDR3 covers 14 residues. Here the CDR3 reads CASSAGVPGNTIYF. In nucleotides, the CDR3 is TGTGCCAGCAGCGCAGGGGTACCTGGAAACACCATATATTTT.

The chain carries TRBV7-3 and TRBJ2-2; TRBD1 matches at 7 bases. Germline CDR1 is SGHTA and CDR2 is FQGTGA. Trimming cost V 5 bases and J 0 bases; bases outside gene matches: 6. The CDR3 totals 16 residues. As DNA, the CDR3 is TGTGCCAGCAGCGATCCGGGACAGCCGAACACCGGGGAGCTGTTTTTT. Translation gives CASSDPGQPNTGELFF. Full variable domain (remainder filled in from reference TRBV7-3 and TRBJ2-2): GAGVSQTPSNKVTEKGKYVELRCDPISGHTALYWYRQSLGQGPEFLIYFQGTGAADDSGLPNDRFFAVRPEGSVSTLKIQRTERGDSAVYLCASSDPGQPNTGELFFGEGSRLTVL.

This chain uses TRBV2 with TRBJ2-7; 8 bases agree with TRBD1. CDR3 length: 12 residues. The germline CDR1 and CDR2 sequences are SNHLY and FYNNEI. The J segment lost 6 bases and the V segment lost 5 bases, leaving 3 bases of the junction unmatched. CDR3 nucleotides: TGTGCCAGCAGTTTAACAGGGGGCGAGCAGTACGTC. Protein: CASSLTGGEQYV.

The rearrangement links TRBV6-5 to TRBJ1-1; D is possibly TRBD1 (6 bases). Germline-derived CDR1 and CDR2 are MNHEY and SVGAGI. V was shortened by 10 bases and J by 4 bases, with 19 bases between the two germline ends. This CDR3 spans 14 amino acids. CDR3 protein: CATLTRGAGTEAFF. The DNA for the CDR3 is TGTGCCACCTTAACTCGGGGGGCAGGCACTGAAGCTTTCTTT.

This clone was seen a single time. The gene calls are TRBV6-4 and TRBJ1-2, with 8 bases matching TRBD1. CDR3 size: 13 residues. Germline V gene data show CDR1 as MRHNA and CDR2 as SNTAGT. The ends lost 4 bases at V and 7 bases at J; junction bases unmatched: 5. CDR3 loop: CASSGQDRAGYTF. Here the CDR3 DNA reads TGTGCCAGCAGTGGTCAGGACAGGGCTGGCTACACCTTC.

This chain uses TRBV6-5 with TRBJ2-7; D is tentatively TRBD1 or TRBD2 (5 bases each). The CDR3 length is 13 residues. The germline V and J ends were trimmed by 0 bases and 4 bases, with 7 bases remaining between them. Germline CDR1 MNHEY, CDR2 SVGAGI. CDR3 in amino acids: CASSYSEGYEQYV. In nucleotides, the CDR3 is TGTGCCAGCAGTTACTCTGAGGGGTACGAGCAGTACGTC.

The rearrangement links TRBV14 to TRBJ2-5; D not certain. The CDR3 length is 13 residues. CDR1 is SGHDN and CDR2 is FVKESK in the germline V gene. V was pared by 0 bases and J by 8 bases, with 10 bases between. CDR3 nucleotides: TGTGCCAGCAGCCAAGACATGGGGTTAACCCAGTACTTC. This encodes CASSQDMGLTQYF.

The chain has TRBV6-5 and TRBJ2-1; D might be TRBD1 (5 bases). CDR1 is MNHEY, CDR2 SVGAGI, per germline. The CDR3 sequence is 15 residues long. V lost 10 bases to trimming and J lost 2 bases, with 18 bases between them. The CDR3 bases are TGTGCCACTAAACAGGCCCTTAACCCCTACAATGAGCAGTTCTTC. Protein product: CATKQALNPYNEQFF.